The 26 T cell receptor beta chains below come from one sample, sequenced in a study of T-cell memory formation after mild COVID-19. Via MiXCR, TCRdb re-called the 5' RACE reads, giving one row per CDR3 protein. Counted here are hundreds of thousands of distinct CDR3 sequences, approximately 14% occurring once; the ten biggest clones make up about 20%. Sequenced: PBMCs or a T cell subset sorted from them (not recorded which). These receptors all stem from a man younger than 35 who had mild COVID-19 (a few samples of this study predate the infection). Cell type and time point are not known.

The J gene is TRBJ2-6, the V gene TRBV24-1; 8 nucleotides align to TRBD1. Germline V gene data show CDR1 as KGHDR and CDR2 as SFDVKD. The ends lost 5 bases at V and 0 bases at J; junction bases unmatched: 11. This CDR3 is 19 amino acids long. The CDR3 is CATSARTGIASSGANVLTF. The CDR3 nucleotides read TGTGCCACCAGTGCTAGGACAGGGATTGCCTCCTCTGGGGCCAACGTCCTGACTTTC.

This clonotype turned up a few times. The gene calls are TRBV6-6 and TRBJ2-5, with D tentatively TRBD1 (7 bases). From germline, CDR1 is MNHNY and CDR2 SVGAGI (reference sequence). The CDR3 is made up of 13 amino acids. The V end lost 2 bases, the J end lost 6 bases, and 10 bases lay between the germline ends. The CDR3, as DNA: TGTGCCAGCAGTTACGGAGGGGGCCAGACCCAGTACTTC. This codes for CASSYGGGQTQYF.

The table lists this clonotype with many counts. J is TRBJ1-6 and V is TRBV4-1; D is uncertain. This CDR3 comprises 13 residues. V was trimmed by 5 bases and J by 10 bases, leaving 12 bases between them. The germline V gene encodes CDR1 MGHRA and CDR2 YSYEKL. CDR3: CASSSGPDSPLHF. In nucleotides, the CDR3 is TGCGCCAGCAGCAGCGGTCCAGACTCACCCCTCCACTTT.

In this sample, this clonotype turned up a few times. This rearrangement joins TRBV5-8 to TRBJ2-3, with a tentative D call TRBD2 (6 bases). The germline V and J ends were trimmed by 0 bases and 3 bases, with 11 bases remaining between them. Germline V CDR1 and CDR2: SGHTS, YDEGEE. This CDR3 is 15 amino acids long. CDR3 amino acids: CASSLATGGTDTQYF. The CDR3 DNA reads TGTGCCAGCAGCTTGGCCACCGGGGGAACAGATACGCAGTATTTT.

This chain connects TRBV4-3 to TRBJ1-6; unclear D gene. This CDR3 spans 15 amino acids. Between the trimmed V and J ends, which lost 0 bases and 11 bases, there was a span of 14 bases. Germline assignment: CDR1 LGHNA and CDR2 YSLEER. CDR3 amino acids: CASSQDHVTSTPLHF. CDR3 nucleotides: TGCGCCAGCAGCCAAGATCATGTCACGTCCACACCCCTCCACTTT.

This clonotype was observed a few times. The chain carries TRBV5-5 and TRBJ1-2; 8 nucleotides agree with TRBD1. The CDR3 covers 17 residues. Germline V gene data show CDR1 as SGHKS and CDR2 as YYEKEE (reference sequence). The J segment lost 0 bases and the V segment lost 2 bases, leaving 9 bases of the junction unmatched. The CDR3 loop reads CASSFAGTGVPNYGYTF. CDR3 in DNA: TGTGCCAGCAGCTTCGCGGGGACAGGTGTCCCTAACTATGGCTACACCTTC.

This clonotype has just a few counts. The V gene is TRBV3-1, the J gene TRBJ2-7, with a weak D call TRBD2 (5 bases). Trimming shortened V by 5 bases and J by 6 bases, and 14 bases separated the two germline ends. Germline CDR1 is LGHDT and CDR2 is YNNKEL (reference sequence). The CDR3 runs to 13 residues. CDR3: CASSLNPGIEQYF. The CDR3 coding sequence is TGTGCCAGCAGCTTGAACCCCGGGATCGAGCAGTACTTC.

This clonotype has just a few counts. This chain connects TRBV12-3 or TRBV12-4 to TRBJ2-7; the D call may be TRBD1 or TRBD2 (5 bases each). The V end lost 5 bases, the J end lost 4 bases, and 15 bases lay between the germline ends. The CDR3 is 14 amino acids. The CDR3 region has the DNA TGTGCCAGCAGTGCTTCGGGGCGGGTGTACGAGCAGTACTTC. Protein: CASSASGRVYEQYF.

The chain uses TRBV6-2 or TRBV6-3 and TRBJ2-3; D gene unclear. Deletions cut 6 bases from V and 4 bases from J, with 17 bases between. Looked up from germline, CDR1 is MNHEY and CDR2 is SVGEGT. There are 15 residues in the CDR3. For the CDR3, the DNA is TGTGCCAGCAGCTCGGACGAGGCAAGGGCAGATACGCAGTATTTT. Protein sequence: CASSSDEARADTQYF.

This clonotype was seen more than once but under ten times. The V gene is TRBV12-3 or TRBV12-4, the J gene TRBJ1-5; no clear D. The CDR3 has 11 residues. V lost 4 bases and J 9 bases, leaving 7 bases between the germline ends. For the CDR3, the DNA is TGTGCCAGCAGTTCTTCCGGGCCCCAGCATTTT. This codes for CASSSSGPQHF.

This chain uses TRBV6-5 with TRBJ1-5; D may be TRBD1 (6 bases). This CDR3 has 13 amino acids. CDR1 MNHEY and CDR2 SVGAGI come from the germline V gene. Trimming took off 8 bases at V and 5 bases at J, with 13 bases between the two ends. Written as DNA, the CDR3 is TGTGCCAGCGCTACAGGGAGGGATCAGCCCCAGCATTTT. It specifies CASATGRDQPQHF.

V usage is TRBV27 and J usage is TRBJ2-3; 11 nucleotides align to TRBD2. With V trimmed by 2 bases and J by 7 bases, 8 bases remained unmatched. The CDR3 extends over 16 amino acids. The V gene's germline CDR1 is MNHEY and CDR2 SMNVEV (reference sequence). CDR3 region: CASSLRRLAGIYTQYF. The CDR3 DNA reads TGTGCCAGCAGTTTAAGGAGACTAGCGGGGATATATACGCAGTATTTT.

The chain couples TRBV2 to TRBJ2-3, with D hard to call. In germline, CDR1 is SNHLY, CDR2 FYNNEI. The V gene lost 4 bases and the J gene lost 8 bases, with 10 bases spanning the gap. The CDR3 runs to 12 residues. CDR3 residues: CASSVYIGTQYF. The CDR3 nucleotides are TGTGCCAGCAGTGTATACATCGGTACGCAGTATTTT.

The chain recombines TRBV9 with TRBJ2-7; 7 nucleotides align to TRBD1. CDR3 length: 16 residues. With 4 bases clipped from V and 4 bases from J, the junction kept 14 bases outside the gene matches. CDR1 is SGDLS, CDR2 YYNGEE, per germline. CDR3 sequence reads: CASSPQGGNPLYEQYF. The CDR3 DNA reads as TGTGCCAGCAGCCCCCAAGGGGGCAACCCACTATACGAGCAGTACTTC.

The CDR3: CASKASAPNTEAFF. Here the CDR3 DNA reads TGCGCCAGCAAGGCGTCGGCTCCGAACACTGAAGCTTTCTTT. The rearrangement joins TRBV5-1 to TRBJ1-1; no firm D call. V gave up 6 bases and J gave up 1 base, with 13 bases separating them. Germline V gives CDR1 SGHRS, CDR2 YFSETQ. This CDR3 contains 14 residues.

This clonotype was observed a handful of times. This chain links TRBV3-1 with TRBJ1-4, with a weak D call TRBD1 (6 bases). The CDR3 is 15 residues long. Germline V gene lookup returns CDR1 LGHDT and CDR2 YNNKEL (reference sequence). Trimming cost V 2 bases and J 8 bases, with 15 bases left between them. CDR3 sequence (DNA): TGTGCCAGCAGCCAACAGCCCGGGGGCGAAGAAAAACTGTTTTTT. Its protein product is CASSQQPGGEEKLFF.

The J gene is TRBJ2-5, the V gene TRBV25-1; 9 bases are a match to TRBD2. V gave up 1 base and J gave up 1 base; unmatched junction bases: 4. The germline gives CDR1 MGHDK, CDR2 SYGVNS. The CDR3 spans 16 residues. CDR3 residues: CASSESGRGGQETQYF. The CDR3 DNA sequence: TGTGCCAGCAGTGAATCCGGGCGGGGGGGCCAAGAGACCCAGTACTTC.

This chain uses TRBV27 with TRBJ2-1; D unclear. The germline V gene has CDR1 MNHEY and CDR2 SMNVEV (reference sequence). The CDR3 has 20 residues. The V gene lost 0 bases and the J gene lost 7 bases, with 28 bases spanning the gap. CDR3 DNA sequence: TGTGCCAGCAGTTTATCACTTACCCCAACAGTGTACTCTATTACTAATGAGCAGTTCTTC. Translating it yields CASSLSLTPTVYSITNEQFF.

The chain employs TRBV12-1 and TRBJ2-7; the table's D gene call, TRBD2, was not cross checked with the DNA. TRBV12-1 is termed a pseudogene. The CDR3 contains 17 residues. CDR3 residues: CASSVTSGGTGDYEQYV. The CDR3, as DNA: TGTGCCAGCAGCGTGACTAGCGGGGGGACCGGGGACTACGAGCAGTACGTC.

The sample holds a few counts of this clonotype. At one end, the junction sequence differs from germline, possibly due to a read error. CDR3 in DNA: TGTGCCACCAGTACGTGGGGGGTCACAGATACGCAGTATTTT. Translating gives CATSTWGVTDTQYF. The V gene is TRBV6-2 or TRBV6-3, the J gene TRBJ2-3, with D possibly being TRBD2 (6 bases). Per germline, CDR1 MNHEY and CDR2 SVGEGT. The CDR3 has 14 amino acids.

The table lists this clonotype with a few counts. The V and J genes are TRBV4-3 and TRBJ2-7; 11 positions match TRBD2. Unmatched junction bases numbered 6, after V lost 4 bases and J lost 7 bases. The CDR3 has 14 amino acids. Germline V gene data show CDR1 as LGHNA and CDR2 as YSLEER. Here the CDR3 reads CASSRLAGFGEQYF. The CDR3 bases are TGCGCCAGCAGCCGACTAGCGGGGTTCGGTGAGCAGTACTTC.

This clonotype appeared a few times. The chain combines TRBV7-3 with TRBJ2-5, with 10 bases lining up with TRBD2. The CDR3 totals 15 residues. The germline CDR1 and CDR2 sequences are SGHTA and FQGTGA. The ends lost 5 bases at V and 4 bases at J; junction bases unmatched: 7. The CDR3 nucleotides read TGTGCCAGCAGCGGAGGGGTAGCGGGGGGAGAGACCCAGTACTTC. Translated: CASSGGVAGGETQYF.

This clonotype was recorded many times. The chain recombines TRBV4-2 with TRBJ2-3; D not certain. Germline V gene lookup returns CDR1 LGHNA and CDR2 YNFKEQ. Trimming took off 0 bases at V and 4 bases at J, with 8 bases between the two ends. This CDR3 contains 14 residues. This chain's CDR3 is CASSQEGSPDTQYF. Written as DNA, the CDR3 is TGTGCCAGCAGCCAAGAGGGTAGCCCAGATACGCAGTATTTT.

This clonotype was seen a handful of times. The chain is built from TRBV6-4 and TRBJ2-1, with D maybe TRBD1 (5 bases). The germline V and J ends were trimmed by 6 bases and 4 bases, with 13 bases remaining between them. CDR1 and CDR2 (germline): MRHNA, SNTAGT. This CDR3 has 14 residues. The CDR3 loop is CASRRQSFYNEQFF. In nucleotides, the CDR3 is TGTGCCAGCAGAAGACAGTCATTTTACAATGAGCAGTTCTTC.

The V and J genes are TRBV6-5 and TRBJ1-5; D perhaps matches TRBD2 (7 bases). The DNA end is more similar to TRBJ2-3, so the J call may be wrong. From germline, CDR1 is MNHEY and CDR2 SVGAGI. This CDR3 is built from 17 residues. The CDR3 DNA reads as TGTGCCAGCAGGTCGGGGGGCCTGCTTTATAGCAATCAGCCCCAGTATTTT. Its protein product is CASRSGGLLYSNQPQYF.

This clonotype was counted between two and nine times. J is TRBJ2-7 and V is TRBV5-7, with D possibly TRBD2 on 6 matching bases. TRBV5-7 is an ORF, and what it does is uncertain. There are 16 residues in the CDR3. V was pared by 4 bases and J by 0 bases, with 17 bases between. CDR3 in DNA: TGTGCCAGCAGCCCTTGGAGGGCAGCGAGCTCCTACGAGCAGTACTTC. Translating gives CASSPWRAASSYEQYF.